These T cell receptor beta chains were read from a single sample in a study of blood T cell repertoires in COVID-19. Clones were sequenced by immunoSEQ multiplex PCR, and TCRdb holds only the in-frame ones, with some missing. In the table there are some 320,000 clones, about 91% of which are singletons. The sequenced material came from peripheral blood. Receptor source: a young woman who had recovered from COVID-19. Each CDR3 is given without its conserved first and last residue. A D gene is named only where the DNA matches it firmly. Some rows have no size entry. The others give once, few or many, or a class for an expanded clone.

.	TRBV5-1	TRBD2	TRBJ2-5	ASSTGDYDKETQY
.	TRBV27	TRBD1	TRBJ2-7	ASSLRTGAKTYEQY
once	TRBV4-1	.	TRBJ2-7	ASSQGATVDEQY
.	TRBV6-6	.	TRBJ2-7	ASSPNTGFGYEQY
.	TRBV4-3	TRBD2	TRBJ2-7	ASSQAKRGAYLYEQY
.	TRBV24-1	.	TRBJ2-5	ATSESNREETQY
.	TRBV6-5	.	TRBJ2-4	ASRTTGLNIQY
.	TRBV5-6	TRBD2	TRBJ2-2	ASSKGLAGYTGELF
once	TRBV5-1	.	TRBJ1-3	ASSLGISGSNTIY
.	TRBV10-3	TRBD1	TRBJ2-1	AISGQGKSSYNEQF
.	TRBV19	.	TRBJ1-5	ASSPGGVSNQPQH
.	TRBV10-3	TRBD1	TRBJ1-6	AISDQGTVFPDNSPLH
.	TRBV19	TRBD1	TRBJ2-7	ASKDNSGGPYEQY
.	TRBV25-1	.	TRBJ1-4	ASSEQGMKNEKLF
.	TRBV29-1	.	TRBJ1-2	SVDREVGYGYT
.	TRBV6-4	TRBD2	TRBJ2-3	ASSQEGLAGGANTQY
.	TRBV27	.	TRBJ1-5	ASSDRYNQPQH
.	TRBV6-5	.	TRBJ1-5	ASRVDPAGQPQH
.	TRBV27	TRBD1	TRBJ1-1	ASSLRGLNTEAF
many	TRBV6-4	TRBD2	TRBJ2-1	ASSDLAGAYNEQF
.	TRBV27	TRBD2	TRBJ2-5	ASSQRGGNSQETQY
.	TRBV15	TRBD1	TRBJ2-5	ATSRTGGYAETQY
.	TRBV24-1	.	TRBJ2-5	ATSDFGLETQY
.	TRBV7-2	TRBD1	TRBJ2-4	ASSAKTGPNIQY
.	TRBV4-1	TRBD1	TRBJ1-2	ASSQGGTGVGYT
.	TRBV6-6	TRBD1	TRBJ1-4	ASSSGVTGSNEKLF
.	TRBV18	TRBD2	TRBJ2-3	ASSTRLAGAVEHTDTQY
.	TRBV19	TRBD1	TRBJ1-1	ASSFRQGSTEAF
.	TRBV11-3	.	TRBJ2-5	ASSLGLKETQY
.	TRBV5-1	.	TRBJ2-7	ASSVDRWVSYEQY
.	TRBV10-3	TRBD1	TRBJ1-6	AISGTGLNSPLH
once	TRBV7-8	.	TRBJ1-1	ASSLERKTEAF
.	TRBV11-2	.	TRBJ1-2	ASSLEVGRHNYGYT
once	TRBV7-3	.	TRBJ2-7	ASSPTGLSSYEQY
few	TRBV3-1/TRBV3-2	.	TRBJ1-5	ASSQGYNQPQH
.	TRBV6-6	TRBD2	TRBJ2-1	ASIGLATYNEQF
.	TRBV28	.	TRBJ2-1	ASSLTSGPTYNEQF
.	TRBV6-1	TRBD1	TRBJ1-2	ASSEDRTGAYGYT
.	TRBV28	TRBD2	TRBJ2-7	ASSISTSAFYEQY
.	TRBV5-4	TRBD1	TRBJ2-1	ASRSGTGVGGEQF
.	TRBV18	.	TRBJ2-1	ASSPPNPRNYNEQF
.	TRBV6-7	TRBD1	TRBJ1-5	ASRTGNQPQH
.	TRBV10-2	.	TRBJ2-3	ASSDRDLQY
.	TRBV6-5	.	TRBJ1-1	ASSSRQSLNTEAF
.	TRBV9	TRBD2	TRBJ2-3	ASSDSGGKGDTQY
.	TRBV29-1	TRBD1	TRBJ1-1	SVEVHRGRAF
.	TRBV30	.	TRBJ1-1	AWSSYRAGEAF
once	TRBV6-5	.	TRBJ2-3	ASSPESQGTQY
.	TRBV28	.	TRBJ2-7	ASTGSYEQY
.	TRBV23-1	.	TRBJ1-5	ASSQSPTTKYSNQPQH
.	TRBV19	.	TRBJ1-3	ASHRGNTIY
.	TRBV4-3	.	TRBJ2-7	ASSQDQVAQQY
once	TRBV18	TRBD1	TRBJ2-7	ASSPPSTGNEQY
.	TRBV24-1	TRBD1	TRBJ1-1	ATSLGQGEAF
.	TRBV4-2	TRBD2	TRBJ2-7	ASSQGSGGANEQY
.	TRBV28	TRBD2	TRBJ2-2	ASSSWGLAGGPGELF
.	TRBV5-1	TRBD1	TRBJ1-1	ASSWGQGAVTEAF
.	TRBV28	.	TRBJ2-7	ASIGRPYEQY